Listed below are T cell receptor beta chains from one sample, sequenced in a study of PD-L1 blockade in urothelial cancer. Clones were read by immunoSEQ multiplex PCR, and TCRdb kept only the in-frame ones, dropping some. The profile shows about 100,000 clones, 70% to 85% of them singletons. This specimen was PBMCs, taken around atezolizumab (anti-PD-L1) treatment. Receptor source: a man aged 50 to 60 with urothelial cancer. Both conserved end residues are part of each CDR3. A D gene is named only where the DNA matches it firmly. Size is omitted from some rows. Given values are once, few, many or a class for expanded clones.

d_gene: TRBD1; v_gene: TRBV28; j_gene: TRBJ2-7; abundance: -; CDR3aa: CASTKTGGSYEQYF; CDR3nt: TGTGCCAGCACCAAGACAGGGGGTTCTTACGAGCAGTACTTC
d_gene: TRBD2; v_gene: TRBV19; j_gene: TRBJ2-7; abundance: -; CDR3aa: CASSTRDSGSREQYF; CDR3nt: TGTGCCAGTAGTACCCGGGATAGCGGGAGCCGGGAGCAGTACTTC
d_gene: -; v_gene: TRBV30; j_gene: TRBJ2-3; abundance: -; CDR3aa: CAWARGGGTDTQYF; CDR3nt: TGTGCCTGGGCTAGGGGAGGGGGAACAGATACGCAGTATTTT
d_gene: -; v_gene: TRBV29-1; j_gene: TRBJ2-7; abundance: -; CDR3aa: CSVRRDSYEQYF; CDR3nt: TGCAGCGTGAGACGGGACTCCTACGAGCAGTACTTC
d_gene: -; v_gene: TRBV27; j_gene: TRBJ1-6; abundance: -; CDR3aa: CASQASLNSPLHF; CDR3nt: TGTGCCAGCCAGGCCAGCCTGAATTCACCCCTCCACTTT
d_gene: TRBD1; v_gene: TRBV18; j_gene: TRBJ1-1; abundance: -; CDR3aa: CASSPSSRDRTEAFF; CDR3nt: TGTGCCAGCTCACCAAGTTCCCGGGACAGAACTGAAGCTTTCTTT
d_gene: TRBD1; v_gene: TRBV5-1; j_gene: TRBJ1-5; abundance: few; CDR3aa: CASSLTGGKGNQPQHF; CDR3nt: TGCGCCAGCAGCCTTACAGGGGGCAAGGGCAATCAGCCCCAGCATTTT
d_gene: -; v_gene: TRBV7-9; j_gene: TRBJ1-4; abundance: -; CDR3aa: CASSLWDSNEKLFF; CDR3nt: TGTGCCAGCAGCTTGTGGGACTCAAATGAAAAACTGTTTTTT
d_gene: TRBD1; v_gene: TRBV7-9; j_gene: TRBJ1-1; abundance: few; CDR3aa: CASSRGTATEAFF; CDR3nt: TGTGCCAGCAGCCGAGGGACAGCCACTGAAGCTTTCTTT
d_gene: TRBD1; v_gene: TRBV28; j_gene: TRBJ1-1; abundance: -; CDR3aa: CASSAGYRGPEAFF; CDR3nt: TGTGCCAGCAGCGCCGGATACAGGGGGCCTGAAGCTTTCTTT
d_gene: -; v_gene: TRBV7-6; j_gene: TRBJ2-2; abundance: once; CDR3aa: CASSFVVPKTGELFF; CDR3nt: TGTGCCAGCAGCTTCGTGGTCCCTAAAACCGGGGAGCTGTTTTTT
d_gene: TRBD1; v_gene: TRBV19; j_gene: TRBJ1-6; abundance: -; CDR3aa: CASSISGQGARNSPLHF; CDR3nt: TGTGCCAGTAGTATATCGGGACAGGGGGCTAGGAATTCACCCCTCCACTTT
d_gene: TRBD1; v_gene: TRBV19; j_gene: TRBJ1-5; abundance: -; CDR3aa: CASSFDREGQPQHF; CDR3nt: TGTGCCAGTAGTTTCGACAGGGAAGGCCAGCCCCAGCATTTT
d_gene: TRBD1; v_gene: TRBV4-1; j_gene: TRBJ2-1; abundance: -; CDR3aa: CASSQPIRDRGGEQFF; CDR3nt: TGCGCCAGCAGCCAACCTATCCGGGACAGGGGCGGAGAGCAGTTCTTC
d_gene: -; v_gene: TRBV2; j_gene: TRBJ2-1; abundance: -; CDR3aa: CASGAAGEQFF; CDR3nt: TGTGCCAGCGGCGCGGCCGGTGAGCAGTTCTTC
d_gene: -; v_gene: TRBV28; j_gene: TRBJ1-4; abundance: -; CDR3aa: CASRASKQGYEKLFF; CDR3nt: TGTGCCAGCAGGGCTTCGAAGCAGGGCTATGAAAAACTGTTTTTT
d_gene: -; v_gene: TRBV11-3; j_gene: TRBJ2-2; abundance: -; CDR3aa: CASRDRNTGELFF; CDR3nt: TGTGCCAGCAGGGACAGGAACACCGGGGAGCTGTTTTTT
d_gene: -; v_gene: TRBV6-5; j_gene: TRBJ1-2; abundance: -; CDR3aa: CASSESRGGNGYTF; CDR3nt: TGTGCCAGCAGTGAATCTAGGGGCGGGAATGGCTACACCTTC
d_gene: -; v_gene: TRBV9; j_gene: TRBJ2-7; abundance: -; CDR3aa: CASSPKPLPGASYEQYF; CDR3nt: TGTGCCAGCAGCCCAAAACCGCTTCCGGGAGCGTCCTACGAGCAGTACTTC
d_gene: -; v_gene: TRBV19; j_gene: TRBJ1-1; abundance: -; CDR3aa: CASSIGGTRNTEAFF; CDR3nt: TGTGCCAGTAGTATCGGGGGGACCAGGAACACTGAAGCTTTCTTT
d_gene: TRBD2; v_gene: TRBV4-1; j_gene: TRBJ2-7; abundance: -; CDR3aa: CASSQDRTSGSYEQYF; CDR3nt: TGCGCCAGCAGCCAAGATAGGACTAGCGGGTCCTACGAGCAGTACTTC
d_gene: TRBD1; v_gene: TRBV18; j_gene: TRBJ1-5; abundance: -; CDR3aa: CASSPQGAINQPQHF; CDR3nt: TGTGCCAGCTCACCACAGGGGGCGATCAATCAGCCCCAGCATTTT
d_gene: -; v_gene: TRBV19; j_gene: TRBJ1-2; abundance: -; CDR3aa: CASSIFSANYGYTF; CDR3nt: TGTGCCAGTAGTATTTTCTCAGCTAACTATGGCTACACCTTC
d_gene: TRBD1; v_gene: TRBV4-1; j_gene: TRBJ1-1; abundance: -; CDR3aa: CASSRDRGYLNTEAFF; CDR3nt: TGCGCCAGCAGTCGGGACAGGGGTTACCTCAACACTGAAGCTTTCTTT
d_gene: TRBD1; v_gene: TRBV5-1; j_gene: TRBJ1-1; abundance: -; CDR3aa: CASSLFRWGQDGLNTEAFF; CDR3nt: TGCGCCAGCAGCTTATTTCGGTGGGGACAGGATGGTTTGAACACTGAAGCTTTCTTT
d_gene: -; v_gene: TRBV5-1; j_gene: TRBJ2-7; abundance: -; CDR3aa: CASRGTVSYEQYF; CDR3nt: TGCGCCAGCCGCGGGACAGTCTCCTACGAGCAGTACTTC
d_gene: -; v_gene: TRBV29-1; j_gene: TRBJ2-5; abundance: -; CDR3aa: CSVRGLETQYF; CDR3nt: TGCAGCGTTCGCGGTCTAGAGACCCAGTACTTC
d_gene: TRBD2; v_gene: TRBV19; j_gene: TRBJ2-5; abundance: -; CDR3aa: CATTSTSGDQETQYF; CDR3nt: TGTGCCACCACCTCCACTAGCGGGGATCAAGAGACCCAGTACTTC
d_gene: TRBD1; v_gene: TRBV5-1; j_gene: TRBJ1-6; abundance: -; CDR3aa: CASSSGQGHNSPLHF; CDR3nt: TGCGCCAGCAGCTCGGGACAGGGACATAATTCACCCCTCCACTTT
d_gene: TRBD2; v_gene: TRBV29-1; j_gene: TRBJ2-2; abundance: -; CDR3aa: CSVVAGALNTGELFF; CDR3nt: TGCAGCGTTGTAGCGGGAGCCCTGAACACCGGGGAGCTGTTTTTT
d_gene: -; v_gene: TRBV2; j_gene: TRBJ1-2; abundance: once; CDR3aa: CASRGTRYGYTF; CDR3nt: TGTGCCAGCAGGGGGACACGTTATGGCTACACCTTC
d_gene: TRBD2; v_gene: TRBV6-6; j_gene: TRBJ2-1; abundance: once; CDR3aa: CASSTSGASYNEQFF; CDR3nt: TGTGCCAGCAGTACTAGCGGGGCCTCCTACAATGAGCAGTTCTTC
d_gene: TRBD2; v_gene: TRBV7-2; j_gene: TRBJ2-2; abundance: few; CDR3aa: CASSLLSRGGTGELFF; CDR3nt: TGTGCCAGCAGCTTATTGTCTCGGGGGGGCACCGGGGAGCTGTTTTTT
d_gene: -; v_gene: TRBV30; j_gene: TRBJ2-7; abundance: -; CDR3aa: CAWSVWGVGEQYF; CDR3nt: TGTGCCTGGAGCGTATGGGGAGTTGGGGAGCAGTACTTC
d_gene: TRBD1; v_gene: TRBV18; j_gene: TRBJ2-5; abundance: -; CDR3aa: CASSLTQGDKTQYF; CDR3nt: TGTGCCAGCTCGCTGACTCAGGGGGACAAGACCCAGTACTTC
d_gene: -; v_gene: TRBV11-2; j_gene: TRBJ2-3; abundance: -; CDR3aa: CASSLDPVPTDTQYF; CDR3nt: TGTGCCAGCAGCTTAGATCCGGTACCAACAGATACGCAGTATTTT
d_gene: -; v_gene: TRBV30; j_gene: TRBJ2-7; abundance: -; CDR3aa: CAYQAGLSSYEQYF; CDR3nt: TGTGCCTACCAAGCGGGCCTAAGCTCCTACGAGCAGTACTTC
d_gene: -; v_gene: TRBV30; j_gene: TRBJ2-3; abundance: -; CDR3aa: CAWSPADTQYF; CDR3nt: TGTGCCTGGAGTCCCGCAGATACGCAGTATTTT
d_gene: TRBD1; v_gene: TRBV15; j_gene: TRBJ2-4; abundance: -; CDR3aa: CATREGTVNIQYF; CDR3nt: TGTGCCACCCGAGAGGGGACAGTAAACATTCAGTACTTC
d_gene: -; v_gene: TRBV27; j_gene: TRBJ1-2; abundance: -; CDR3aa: CASSSTNYGYTF; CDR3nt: TGTGCCAGCAGCTCTACGAACTATGGCTACACCTTC
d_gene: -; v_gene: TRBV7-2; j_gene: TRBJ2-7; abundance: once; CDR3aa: CASSPGTPYEQYF; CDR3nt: TGTGCCAGCAGCCCAGGGACTCCCTACGAGCAGTACTTC
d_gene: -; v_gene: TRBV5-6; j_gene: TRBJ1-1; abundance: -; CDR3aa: CASSLRHKNTEAFF; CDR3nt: TGTGCCAGCAGCCTGAGACATAAGAACACTGAAGCTTTCTTT
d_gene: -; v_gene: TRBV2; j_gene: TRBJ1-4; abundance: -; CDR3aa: CASRIGGRNEKLFF; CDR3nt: TGTGCCAGCAGGATTGGGGGCAGGAATGAAAAACTGTTTTTT
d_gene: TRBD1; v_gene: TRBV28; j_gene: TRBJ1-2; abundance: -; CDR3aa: CASSLVPRTGGEYGYTF; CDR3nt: TGTGCCAGCAGTTTGGTCCCCCGGACAGGGGGGGAGTATGGCTACACCTTC
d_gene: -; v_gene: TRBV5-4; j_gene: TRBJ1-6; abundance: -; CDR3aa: CASSSSSLRDNSPLHF; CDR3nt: TGTGCCAGCAGCTCATCCAGCCTTCGGGATAATTCACCCCTCCACTTT
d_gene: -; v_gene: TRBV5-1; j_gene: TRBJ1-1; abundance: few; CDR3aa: CASRSGLNTEAFF; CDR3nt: TGCGCCAGCAGGTCAGGGTTGAACACTGAAGCTTTCTTT
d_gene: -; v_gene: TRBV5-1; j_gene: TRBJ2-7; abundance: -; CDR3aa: CASSLWGVDLYEQYF; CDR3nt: TGCGCCAGCAGCTTGTGGGGGGTTGACCTCTACGAGCAGTACTTC
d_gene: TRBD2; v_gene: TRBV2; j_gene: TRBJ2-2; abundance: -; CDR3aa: CASIQGLAGAGELFF; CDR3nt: TGTGCCAGCATTCAAGGGCTAGCGGGAGCCGGGGAGCTGTTTTTT
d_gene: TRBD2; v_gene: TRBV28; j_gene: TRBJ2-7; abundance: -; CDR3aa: CASSFDQRDRKQYF; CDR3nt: TGTGCCAGCAGCTTTGACCAGCGGGATAGAAAGCAGTACTTC
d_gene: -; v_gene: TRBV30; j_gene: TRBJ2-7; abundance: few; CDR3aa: CAWSLQGLTYEQYF; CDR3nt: TGTGCCTGGAGTTTACAGGGCCTCACCTACGAGCAGTACTTC
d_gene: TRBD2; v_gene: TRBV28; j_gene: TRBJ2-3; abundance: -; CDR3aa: CASNPSGRANTQYF; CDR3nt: TGTGCCAGCAACCCTAGCGGGAGAGCAAATACGCAGTATTTT
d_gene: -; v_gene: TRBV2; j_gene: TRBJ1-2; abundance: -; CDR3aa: CASSAYNYGYTF; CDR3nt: TGTGCCAGCAGTGCGTATAACTATGGCTACACCTTC
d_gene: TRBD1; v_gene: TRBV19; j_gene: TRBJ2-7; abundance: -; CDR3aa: CASSADRGTSYEQYF; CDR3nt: TGTGCCAGTAGTGCCGACAGGGGGACTTCTTACGAGCAGTACTTC
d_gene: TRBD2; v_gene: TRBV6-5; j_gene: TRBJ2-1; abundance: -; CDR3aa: CASSYAGAGGPYEQFF; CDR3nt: TGTGCCAGCAGTTACGCGGGGGCGGGAGGGCCCTATGAGCAGTTCTTC